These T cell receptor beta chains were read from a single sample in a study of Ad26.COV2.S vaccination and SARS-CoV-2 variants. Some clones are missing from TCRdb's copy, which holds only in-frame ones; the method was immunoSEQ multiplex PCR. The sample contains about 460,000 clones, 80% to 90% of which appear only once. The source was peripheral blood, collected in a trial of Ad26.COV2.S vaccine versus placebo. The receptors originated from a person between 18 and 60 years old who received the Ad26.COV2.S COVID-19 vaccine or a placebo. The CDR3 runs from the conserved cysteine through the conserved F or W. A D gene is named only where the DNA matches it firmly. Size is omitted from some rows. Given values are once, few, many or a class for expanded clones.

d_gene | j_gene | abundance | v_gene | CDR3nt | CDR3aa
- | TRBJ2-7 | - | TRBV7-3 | TGTGCCAGCAGCCTTACAGGATCCGACTACGAGCAGTACTTC | CASSLTGSDYEQYF
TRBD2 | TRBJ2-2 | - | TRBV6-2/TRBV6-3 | TGTGCCAGCAGTTACGCACTAGCGGGACGCACCGGGGAGCTGTTTTTT | CASSYALAGRTGELFF
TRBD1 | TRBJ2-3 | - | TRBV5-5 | TGTGCCAGCAGCTTCCGGGACAGGGCCAAAGGTACGTATTTT | CASSFRDRAKGTYF
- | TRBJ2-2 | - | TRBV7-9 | TGTGCCAGCAGCTTAGAGTACACCTCGAACACCGGGGAGCTGTTTTTT | CASSLEYTSNTGELFF
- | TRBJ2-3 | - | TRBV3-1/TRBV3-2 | TGTGCCAGCAGCCAGGGGCCTAGCACAGATACGCAGTATTTT | CASSQGPSTDTQYF
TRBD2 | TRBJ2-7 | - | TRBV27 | TGTGCCAGCAGAAAGGGACTAGCGGGATGGTGGGAGCAGTACTTC | CASRKGLAGWWEQYF
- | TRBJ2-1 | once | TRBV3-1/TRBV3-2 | TGTGCCAGCAGCCCAGGACCCTATGAGGGGGGGCAGTTCTTC | CASSPGPYEGGQFF
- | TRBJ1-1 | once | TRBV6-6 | TGTGCCAGCAGCCCCGCGCGGAAGAACACTGAAGCTTTCTTT | CASSPARKNTEAFF
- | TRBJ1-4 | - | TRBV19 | TGTGCCAGTAGTATGCCAGGGCGCGGGCAAACTAATGAAAAACTGTTTTTT | CASSMPGRGQTNEKLFF
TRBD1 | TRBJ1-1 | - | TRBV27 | TGTGCCAGCAGTATGACAGGGGAGCGGATGAACACTGAAGCTTTCTTT | CASSMTGERMNTEAFF
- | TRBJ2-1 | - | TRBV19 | TGTGCCAGTGGCAAAGCAGGGGTCTCCTACAATGAGCAGTTCTTC | CASGKAGVSYNEQFF
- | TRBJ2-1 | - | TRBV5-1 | TGCGCCAGCAGCTTGGAACCGTTAGCGCCTCGTTCGGGTGAGCAGTTCTTC | CASSLEPLAPRSGEQFF
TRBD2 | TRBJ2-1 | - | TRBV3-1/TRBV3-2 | TGTGCCAGCAGCCAAGGAGATAGCGGGGACCCCTCCCTCTTCCACAATGAGCAGTTCTTC | CASSQGDSGDPSLFHNEQFF
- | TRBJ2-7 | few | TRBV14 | TGTGCCAGCAGCCAAGATCTCTACGCCGAGCAGTACTTC | CASSQDLYAEQYF
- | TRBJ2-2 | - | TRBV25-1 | TGTGCCAGCAGTGAGCAGAGCCACACCGGGGAGCTGTTTTTT | CASSEQSHTGELFF
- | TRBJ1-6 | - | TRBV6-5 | TGTGCCAGCAGTAGCCGCCGGGGGTCTGCTTCACCCCTCCACTTT | CASSSRRGSASPLHF
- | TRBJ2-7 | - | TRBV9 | TGTGCCAGCAGCGTAGAAGGTTCAGGAGCCAGCCCCTACGAGCAGTACTTC | CASSVEGSGASPYEQYF
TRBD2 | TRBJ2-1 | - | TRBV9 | TGTGCCAGCAGCCTGGGACTAGCGGGAGCTCACAATGAGCAGTTCTTC | CASSLGLAGAHNEQFF
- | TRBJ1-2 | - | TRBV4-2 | TGTGCCAGCAGCCAAACACAGCTAATCGATGGCTACACCTTC | CASSQTQLIDGYTF
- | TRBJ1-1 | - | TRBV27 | TGTGCCAGCAGTTCCCCCTCGGGACCGAGGAACACTGAAGCTTTCTTT | CASSSPSGPRNTEAFF
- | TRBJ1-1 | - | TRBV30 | TGTGCCTGGAGTGTAGTCACTGAAGCTTTCTTT | CAWSVVTEAFF
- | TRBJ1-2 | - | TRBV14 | TGTGCCAGCAGCCAAGATACCCGGGTCTATGGCTACACCTTC | CASSQDTRVYGYTF
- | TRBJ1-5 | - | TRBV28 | TGTGCCAGCGGGTATCAGCCCCAGCATTTT | CASGYQPQHF
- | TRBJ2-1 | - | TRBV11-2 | TGTGCCAGCAGCTTAGATAGGCTGGCCTTAAATGAGCAGTTCTTC | CASSLDRLALNEQFF
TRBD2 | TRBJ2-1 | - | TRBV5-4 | TGTGCCAGCAACACGGGCGGGAGGGCCAGGGATGAGCAGTTCTTC | CASNTGGRARDEQFF
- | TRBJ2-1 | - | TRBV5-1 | TGCGCCAGCCGCTTTTCTACAGGGTACAATGAGCAGTTCTTC | CASRFSTGYNEQFF
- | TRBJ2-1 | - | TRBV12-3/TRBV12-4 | TGTGCCAGCAGTCTCAGGGGCAATGAGCAGTTCTTC | CASSLRGNEQFF
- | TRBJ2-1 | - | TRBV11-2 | TGTGCCAGCAGCTTAGCGGGGAAGCGGGAGCAGTTCTTC | CASSLAGKREQFF